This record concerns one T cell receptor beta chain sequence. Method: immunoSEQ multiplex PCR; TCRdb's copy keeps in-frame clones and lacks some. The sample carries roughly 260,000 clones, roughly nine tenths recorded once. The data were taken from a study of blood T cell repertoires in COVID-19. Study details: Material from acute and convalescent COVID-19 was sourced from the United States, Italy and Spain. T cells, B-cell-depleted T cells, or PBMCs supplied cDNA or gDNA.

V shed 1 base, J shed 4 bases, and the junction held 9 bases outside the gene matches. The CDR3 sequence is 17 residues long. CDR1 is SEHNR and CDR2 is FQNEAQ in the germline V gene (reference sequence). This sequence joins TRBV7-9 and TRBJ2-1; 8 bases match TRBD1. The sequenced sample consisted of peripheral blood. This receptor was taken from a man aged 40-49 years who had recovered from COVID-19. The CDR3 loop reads CASSLGGGQEVYNEQFF. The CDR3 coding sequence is TGTGCCAGCAGCTTAGGAGGGGGACAGGAGGTTTACAATGAGCAGTTCTTC.